Listed below are T cell receptor beta chains from one sample, sequenced in a study of vaccination and CD4 T cells after COVID-19. TCRdb re-called the PCR reads through MiXCR, storing one row per CDR3 protein. Altogether 20,000 to 25,000 distinct CDR3 sequences are present, approximately 57% being singletons, with the ten largest covering over 0.9%. This material consisted of CD4+ T cells from blood, taken before SARS-CoV-2 vaccination. Receptors originate from a human donor who had recovered from COVID-19. Both conserved end residues are part of each CDR3. A D gene is named only where the DNA matches it firmly. Only part of the rows carry a size: once, few, many, or a class if the clone is expanded.

CASMRDSYYEQYF	TGTGCCAGCATGAGGGACAGTTACTACGAGCAGTACTTC	TRBD1	TRBV6-2/TRBV6-3	TRBJ2-7	few
CASNPVGWGNTIYF	TGTGCCAGCAATCCCGTGGGGTGGGGAAACACCATATATTTT	NA	TRBV6-1	TRBJ1-3	once
CASSTGTSSYEQYF	TGTGCCAGTAGTACCGGGACTAGCTCCTACGAGCAGTACTTC	TRBD2	TRBV19	TRBJ2-7	NA
CASSKWIPGQGANEQFF	TGTGCCAGTAGTAAATGGATACCGGGACAGGGGGCCAATGAGCAGTTCTTC	TRBD1	TRBV19	TRBJ2-1	NA
CSVDSAAEVNEQFF	TGCAGCGTTGACTCGGCAGCCGAAGTAAATGAGCAGTTCTTC	NA	TRBV29-1	TRBJ2-1	NA
CASSLLAGDTDTQYF	TGTGCCAGCAGCTTACTGGCGGGAGACACAGATACGCAGTATTTT	TRBD2	TRBV7-8	TRBJ2-3	NA
CASSGGTGEETQYF	TGTGCCAGCAGCGGCGGGACAGGAGAAGAGACCCAGTACTTC	TRBD1	TRBV12-3/TRBV12-4	TRBJ2-5	NA
CASRAGSNQPQHF	TGTGCCAGCAGGGCGGGGAGCAATCAGCCCCAGCATTTT	NA	TRBV6-1	TRBJ1-5	few
CAIGRGLAGMNTGELFF	TGTGCCATCGGAAGGGGGCTAGCGGGAATGAACACCGGGGAGCTGTTTTTT	TRBD2	TRBV10-3	TRBJ2-2	NA
CASSQDSASSYNSPLHF	TGCGCCAGCAGCCAAGATTCAGCGAGCTCCTATAATTCACCCCTCCACTTT	NA	TRBV4-3	TRBJ1-6	NA
CASSVLVDTEAFF	TGTGCCAGCAGTGTCCTGGTAGACACTGAAGCTTTCTTT	NA	TRBV2	TRBJ1-1	NA
CATSDFPTSGTDTQYF	TGTGCCACCAGTGATTTCCCGACTAGCGGGACAGATACGCAGTATTTT	TRBD2	TRBV24-1	TRBJ2-3	NA
CASSLFGTGVNEQFF	TGTGCCAGCAGCTTATTCGGGACAGGGGTTAATGAGCAGTTCTTC	TRBD1	TRBV7-8	TRBJ2-1	NA
CASSPTGTGFSEQYF	TGTGCCAGCAGTCCGACCGGGACGGGCTTCTCCGAGCAGTACTTC	NA	TRBV27	TRBJ2-7	NA
CASSYGTSGDSYEQYF	TGTGCCAGCAGTTACGGGACTAGCGGGGACTCCTACGAGCAGTACTTC	TRBD2	TRBV6-2/TRBV6-3	TRBJ2-7	NA
CASSFGTGSTDTQYF	TGTGCCAGCAGTTTTGGGACAGGGAGCACAGATACGCAGTATTTT	TRBD1	TRBV28	TRBJ2-3	NA
CAWSVLGNRWNQPQHF	TGTGCCTGGAGTGTACTAGGGAATAGGTGGAATCAGCCCCAGCATTTT	NA	TRBV30	TRBJ1-5	NA
CASSPTPSGVYNEQFF	TGTGCCAGCAGCCCTACTCCTAGCGGGGTATACAATGAGCAGTTCTTC	TRBD2	TRBV7-3	TRBJ2-1	NA
CASSYRDRYYNEQFF	TGTGCCAGTAGTTACCGGGACAGATACTACAATGAGCAGTTCTTC	TRBD1	TRBV19	TRBJ2-1	NA
CASSYRQEERNQPQHF	TGTGCCAGCAGTTACCGACAGGAGGAACGCAATCAGCCCCAGCATTTT	NA	TRBV6-5	TRBJ1-5	few
CASSSTSGRAFAYEQYF	TGTGCCAGCAGTTCAACTAGCGGGAGGGCCTTCGCCTACGAGCAGTACTTC	TRBD2	TRBV28	TRBJ2-7	NA
CASSNNRGRTGANVLTF	TGTGCCAGCAGCAACAACAGGGGGAGGACTGGGGCCAACGTCCTGACTTTC	TRBD1	TRBV6-2/TRBV6-3	TRBJ2-6	NA
CASSVLAVNSTDTQYF	TGTGCCAGCAGCGTTCTAGCGGTGAATAGCACAGATACGCAGTATTTT	TRBD2	TRBV7-9	TRBJ2-3	few
CASSLDARMGEQFF	TGTGCCAGCAGCTTAGACGCGAGGATGGGTGAGCAGTTCTTC	NA	TRBV7-8	TRBJ2-1	NA
CASSARQSSYEQYF	TGTGCCAGCAGTGCTAGACAGTCCTCCTACGAGCAGTACTTC	NA	TRBV2	TRBJ2-7	NA
CASSQSGRNYGYTF	TGTGCCAGCAGTCAGTCAGGACGGAACTATGGCTACACCTTC	NA	TRBV28	TRBJ1-2	once
CASSLDYPGGPRIDEQFF	TGTGCCAGCAGCTTAGATTATCCGGGAGGCCCCCGAATAGATGAGCAGTTCTTC	TRBD2	TRBV7-3	TRBJ2-1	NA
CASSEASKTRVLAKNIQYF	TGTGCCAGCAGTGAAGCTTCTAAAACCCGAGTACTAGCCAAAAACATTCAGTACTTC	NA	TRBV6-1	TRBJ2-4	NA
CASSLTQGGGHYNSPLHF	TGTGCCAGCAGCCTCACACAGGGAGGGGGCCACTATAATTCACCCCTCCACTTT	TRBD1	TRBV5-4	TRBJ1-6	NA
CASSSGPNTEAFF	TGTGCCAGCAGCTCGGGACCGAACACTGAAGCTTTCTTT	NA	TRBV7-6	TRBJ1-1	few
CASSLLAEATQYF	TGTGCCAGCAGCTTATTGGCGGAAGCGACCCAGTACTTC	NA	TRBV7-9	TRBJ2-5	few
CASSNLARYTDTQYF	TGTGCCAGTAGTAATCTAGCCCGATACACAGATACGCAGTATTTT	NA	TRBV19	TRBJ2-3	NA
CASSFSGTGSYEQYF	TGTGCCAGCAGCTTCTCCGGGACAGGGTCCTACGAGCAGTACTTC	TRBD1	TRBV7-9	TRBJ2-7	once
CAISEYRGDTEAFF	TGTGCCATCAGTGAGTACAGGGGTGACACTGAAGCTTTCTTT	TRBD1	TRBV10-3	TRBJ1-1	NA
CSALRPLAGGLSIYEQYF	TGCAGTGCTCTCCGACCACTAGCGGGAGGGCTAAGTATCTACGAGCAGTACTTC	TRBD2	TRBV20-1	TRBJ2-7	NA
CSARDSVTIRSNEQFF	TGCAGTGCTAGAGATTCGGTAACGATTCGCTCCAATGAGCAGTTCTTC	NA	TRBV20-1	TRBJ2-1	NA
CASSSHSLQYF	TGTGCCAGCAGTTCCCACAGCCTTCAGTACTTC	NA	TRBV27	TRBJ2-5	few
CASSRASYEQYF	TGTGCCAGCAGCCGGGCCTCCTACGAGCAGTACTTC	NA	TRBV5-6	TRBJ2-7	NA
CASSERSPTPSGRDTQYF	TGTGCCAGCAGTGAACGAAGTCCCACCCCTAGCGGGAGAGATACGCAGTATTTT	TRBD2	TRBV6-1	TRBJ2-3	few
CASRIRTDSSYEQYF	TGTGCCAGCCGGATAAGGACCGATAGCTCCTACGAGCAGTACTTC	NA	TRBV27	TRBJ2-7	NA
CSAPGLSPPYNEQFF	TGCAGTGCTCCCGGACTATCTCCGCCCTACAATGAGCAGTTCTTC	NA	TRBV20-1	TRBJ2-1	few
CASSLRGAPNEKLFF	TGTGCCAGCAGCCTTAGAGGGGCCCCTAATGAAAAACTGTTTTTT	NA	TRBV7-2	TRBJ1-4	NA